The 14 T cell receptor beta chains below come from one sample, sequenced in a study of blood T cell repertoires in COVID-19. Data came from immunoSEQ multiplex PCR; TCRdb stores just in-frame clones and leaves some out. The sample lists fewer than 55,000 clones, about 63% occurring once. The sample comprised peripheral blood. The receptors stem from a woman aged 70-85 years with acute or convalescent COVID-19.

The genes are TRBV6-6 and TRBJ1-1; 8 bases line up with TRBD1. The CDR3 covers 14 residues. CDR1 is MNHNY and CDR2 is SVGAGI in the germline V gene (reference sequence). The J segment lost 1 base and the V segment lost 4 bases, leaving 2 bases of the junction unmatched. This CDR3 is CASSFGTGNTEAFF. CDR3 nucleotide sequence: TGTGCCAGCAGTTTCGGGACAGGGAACACTGAAGCTTTCTTT.

The chain joins TRBV11-2 to TRBJ2-7, with TRBD2 matching 8 bases. This CDR3 has 15 residues. With 4 bases clipped from V and 3 bases from J, the junction kept 8 bases outside the gene matches. From germline, CDR1 is SGHAT and CDR2 FQNNGV. The CDR3 sequence: CASSSRTSRNYEQYF. CDR3 in DNA: TGTGCCAGCAGCTCAAGGACTAGCCGAAACTACGAGCAGTACTTC.

V gene TRBV5-1 combines with J gene TRBJ2-7, with 10 bases fitting TRBD1. The J segment lost 2 bases and the V segment lost 4 bases, leaving 12 bases of the junction unmatched. Germline V lookup: CDR1 SGHRS, CDR2 YFSETQ. The length of the CDR3 is 17 residues. Written as DNA, the CDR3 is TGCGCCAGCAGCCCACTGCCTCCGGGACAGGGGACCTACGAGCAGTACTTC. Protein product: CASSPLPPGQGTYEQYF. Using reference TRBV5-1 and TRBJ2-7 for the parts outside the CDR3, the full variable domain is KAGVTQTPRYLIKTRGQQVTLSCSPISGHRSVSWYQQTPGQGLQFLFEYFSETQRNKGNFPGRFSGRQFSNSRSEMNVSTLELGDSALYLCASSPLPPGQGTYEQYFGPGTRLTVT.

This clone was recorded a few times. This chain uses TRBV7-2 with TRBJ1-1, with 10 bases identical to TRBD1. V trimming: 6 bases; J trimming: 4 bases; junction bases outside the gene matches: 8. The CDR3 loop spans 15 amino acids. Germline CDR1 reads SGHTA; CDR2 reads FQGNSA. The CDR3: CASRSGTGVFTEAFF. In DNA, the CDR3 is TGTGCCAGCAGGTCCGGGACAGGGGTTTTCACTGAAGCTTTCTTT.

V is TRBV6-2 or TRBV6-3 and J is TRBJ2-7; perhaps TRBD1 as D (5 bases). Trimming pared 2 bases from V and 6 bases from J, leaving 5 bases between. This CDR3 is 11 amino acids long. CDR1 MNHEY and CDR2 SVGEGT come from the germline V gene. DNA of the CDR3: TGTGCCAGCAGTTACAGGGGCGAGCAGTACTTC. The encoded protein is CASSYRGEQYF.

This sequence joins TRBV6-2 or TRBV6-3 and TRBJ1-3; a possible D gene is TRBD1 (5 bases). The CDR3 contains 16 residues. Per germline, CDR1 MNHEY and CDR2 SVGEGT. V lost 2 bases and J lost 0, with 11 bases in between. The CDR3 region has the DNA TGTGCCAGCAGTTACGGAGGGGCCCTCTCTGGAAACACCATATATTTT. This sequence encodes CASSYGGALSGNTIYF.

In this sample, this clone turned up a few times. The chain links TRBV6-1 to TRBJ2-3; possibly TRBD1 for D (6 bases). The CDR3 runs to 16 residues. Germline V gene sequence: CDR1 MNHNS, CDR2 SASEGT. Deletions cut 0 bases from V and 2 bases from J, with 12 bases between. The CDR3 DNA sequence: TGTGCCAGCAGTGAAGCAATTGGACAGCCCACAGATACGCAGTATTTT. Translation: CASSEAIGQPTDTQYF.

The rearrangement links TRBV7-3 to TRBJ1-2; 7 bases match TRBD1. V gave up 4 bases and J gave up 6 bases; unmatched junction bases: 2. Germline V lookup: CDR1 SGHTA, CDR2 FQGTGA. The CDR3 loop spans 12 amino acids. The CDR3 region has the DNA TGTGCCAGCAGCTCTGGACAGGATGGCTACACCTTC. Its translation is CASSSGQDGYTF.

This rearrangement joins TRBV9 to TRBJ2-7; D is perhaps TRBD1 (6 bases). V was pared by 0 bases and J by 1 base, with 11 bases between. CDR3 length: 15 amino acids. Looked up from germline, CDR1 is SGDLS and CDR2 is YYNGEE. CDR3 bases: TGTGCCAGCAGCGTAGGGGTGACAGGTTCCTACGAGCAGTACTTC. Translated: CASSVGVTGSYEQYF. Variable domain in full (rest from reference TRBV9 and TRBJ2-7): DSGVTQTPKHLITATGQRVTLRCSPRSGDLSVYWYQQSLDQGLQFLIQYYNGEERAKGNILERFSAQQFPDLHSELNLSSLELGDSALYFCASSVGVTGSYEQYFGPGTRLTVT.

The chain couples TRBV11-2 to TRBJ1-2, with D hard to call. CDR1 is SGHAT and CDR2 is FQNNGV in the germline V gene. CDR3 length: 13 amino acids. Trimming removed 4 bases at V and 4 bases at J, with 10 bases between. CDR3 nucleotide sequence: TGTGCCAGCAGCTCGGACTGGACCTATGGCTACACCTTC. Its translation is CASSSDWTYGYTF.

The V and J genes are TRBV19 and TRBJ1-5, with TRBD1 matching over 7 bases. The junction had 9 bases not matched to a gene; V was cut back by 4 bases and J by 3 bases. Looked up from germline, CDR1 is LNHDA and CDR2 is SQIVND (reference sequence). The CDR3 consists of 16 residues. The CDR3 DNA follows: TGTGCCAGTAGTACGACAGGGTACGGGGTCAATCAGCCCCAGCATTTT. Translation gives CASSTTGYGVNQPQHF.

A single count supports this clone. V and J are TRBV30 and TRBJ1-4; possible D gene TRBD1, 5 bases. The CDR3 contains 15 residues. CDR1 GTSNPN and CDR2 SVGIG come from the germline V gene (reference sequence). V gave up 0 bases and J gave up 8 bases, with 16 bases separating them. This CDR3 is CAWSVWGRGSEKLFF. The DNA for the CDR3 is TGTGCCTGGAGTGTTTGGGGGAGGGGTAGCGAAAAACTGTTTTTT.

Points on this clone: Germline and junction disagree at one end, which may indicate a read error. J is TRBJ2-1 and V is TRBV3-1 (or the pseudogene TRBV3-2), with 13 bases aligning to TRBD2. CDR3 length: 14 amino acids. Germline lookup yields CDR1 LGHDT and CDR2 YNNKEL (reference sequence). The CDR3 loop reads CLSPGLAGNTEQFF. Here the CDR3 DNA reads TGCTTAAGCCCGGGACTAGCGGGAAACACTGAGCAGTTCTTC.

The rearrangement joins TRBV5-1 to TRBJ2-2; tentatively, D is TRBD1 (6 bases). Germline lookup yields CDR1 SGHRS and CDR2 YFSETQ. The V end lost 0 bases, the J end lost 5 bases, and 14 bases lay between the germline ends. The CDR3 runs to 16 residues. DNA of the CDR3: TGCGCCAGCAGCTTGGATGCCGGGACAAGGACCGGGGAGCTGTTTTTT. This sequence encodes CASSLDAGTRTGELFF.